This TCR beta chain was sequenced during a study of blood T cell repertoires in COVID-19. Study background: The cDNA or gDNA used as material had been derived from T cells, B-cell-depleted T cells, or PBMCs.

With V trimmed by 1 base and J by 5 bases, 6 bases remained unmatched. This CDR3 comprises 16 residues. Germline V gene lookup returns CDR1 SGHDN and CDR2 FVKESK. Clones were sequenced by immunoSEQ multiplex PCR, and TCRdb holds only the in-frame ones, with some missing. This table holds over 200,000 clones, 86% found once. The genes are TRBV14 and TRBJ2-5; 11 nucleotides align to TRBD1. The TCR sequence derives from a man aged 25-45 years who had recovered from COVID-19. Sequencing was done on a sample of peripheral blood. The CDR3 here is CASSQGTGGGGETQYF. The CDR3 DNA reads TGTGCCAGCAGCCAAGGGACAGGGGGCGGCGGGGAGACCCAGTACTTC.